This T cell receptor beta chain originates from a study of cytomegalovirus exposure and HLA in healthy donors. Study-level results: TCR beta chain V- and J-gene trimming was linked, in a later analysis, to a missense variant in DCLRE1C.

Comment on this clone: The antigen is undetermined.

Use of 60 Vbeta and 13 Jbeta primers characterized the PCR. Using immunoSEQ multiplex PCR, the repertoire was profiled, and TCRdb retains in-frame clones only, with some absent. This sample carries 130,000 to 150,000 clones, around 84% of them seen once, and the ten largest clones take around 3%. The trim removed 3 bases at V and 5 bases at J, leaving 10 bases unmatched. Germline V gene lookup returns CDR1 SGHRS and CDR2 YFSETQ. The CDR3 covers 15 residues. The sequencing input was PBMCs. The receptor's source is a man aged 35 to 55 in good health and CMV-seropositive. This sequence joins TRBV5-1 and TRBJ2-5; 7 bases match TRBD2. The CDR3 loop is CASSSSGTVRETQYF. CDR3 nucleotides: TGCGCCAGCAGCTCCAGCGGGACGGTCAGGGAGACCCAGTACTTC.